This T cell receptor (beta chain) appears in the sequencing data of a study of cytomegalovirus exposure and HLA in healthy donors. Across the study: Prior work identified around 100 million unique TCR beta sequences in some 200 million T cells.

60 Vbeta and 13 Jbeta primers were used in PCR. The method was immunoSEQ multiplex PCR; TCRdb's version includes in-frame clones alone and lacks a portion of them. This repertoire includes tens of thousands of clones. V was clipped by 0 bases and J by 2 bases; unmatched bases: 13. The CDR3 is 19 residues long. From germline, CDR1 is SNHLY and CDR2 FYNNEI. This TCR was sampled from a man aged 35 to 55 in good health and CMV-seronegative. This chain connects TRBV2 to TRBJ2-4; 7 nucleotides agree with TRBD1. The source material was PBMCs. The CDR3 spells CASSEAGYTGAVTKNIQYF. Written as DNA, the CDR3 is TGTGCCAGCAGTGAAGCGGGGTATACAGGGGCCGTAACCAAAAACATTCAGTACTTC.